This T cell receptor (beta chain) was captured by sequencing in a study of blood T cell repertoires in COVID-19. Background on the study: From T cells, B-cell-depleted T cells, or PBMCs came the material, which was cDNA or gDNA.

The table lists this clone with a count of one. This CDR3 has 17 amino acids. CDR1 is LGHDT and CDR2 is YNNKEL in the germline V gene (reference sequence). V trimming: 4 bases; J trimming: 4 bases; junction bases outside the gene matches: 10. Authors' data handling: How many nucleated cells were present was estimated from reference gene primer amplification. The method was immunoSEQ multiplex PCR; TCRdb's version includes in-frame clones alone and lacks a portion of them. The DNA gave D and trimming, while V, J and clone size come from that table. The repertoire includes hundreds of thousands of clones, nearly 90% of them detected once, and approximately 2.2% sits in the top ten.

Sequenced input: peripheral blood. This clonotype originated in a woman in her thirties or forties who had recovered from COVID-19. The rearrangement joins TRBV3-1 (or the pseudogene TRBV3-2) to TRBJ2-3, with 11 nucleotides matching TRBD2. The CDR3 loop reads CASSLTSGGVASDTQYF. DNA for the CDR3: TGTGCCAGCAGCCTAACTAGCGGGGGAGTCGCCTCAGATACGCAGTATTTT.